These T cell receptor beta chains were read from a single sample in a study of T cell responses to AZD1222 COVID-19 vaccine. Measured with immunoSEQ multiplex PCR; TCRdb has only the in-frame clones, and not every one. The profile shows about 140,000 clones, around 90% of them singletons. Specimen: peripheral blood, collected on day 0 of AZD1222 vaccination. These receptor sequences come from an adult in good health. CDR3s include the opening cysteine and the closing phenylalanine or tryptophan.

J gene | V gene | CDR3 protein
TRBJ2-3 | TRBV6-4 | CASSDGTSGKEVTDTQYF
TRBJ1-2 | TRBV28 | CASSTDNSYGYTF
TRBJ2-3 | TRBV28 | CTTSSSTDTQYF
TRBJ2-1 | TRBV5-1 | CASSPARGFPDGEQFF
TRBJ1-1 | TRBV6-4 | CASSATGGETEAFF
TRBJ1-6 | TRBV10-2 | CASSERDRPNSPLHF
TRBJ2-2 | TRBV7-9 | CASSRPNEDTGELFF
TRBJ1-2 | TRBV19 | CASHRQGGNNGYTF
TRBJ1-5 | TRBV19 | CASTPGGGSHQPQHF
TRBJ1-2 | TRBV18 | CASSPRTEGVRYGYTF
TRBJ1-2 | TRBV7-9 | CASALSLGGYTF
TRBJ2-1 | TRBV6-1 | CASSEEGGWNEQFF
TRBJ1-5 | TRBV5-6 | CASSFTLGQDSNQPQHF
TRBJ1-3 | TRBV5-1 | CASSFSGDRNTIYF
TRBJ2-5 | TRBV6-5 | CASSYARGQETQYF
TRBJ2-5 | TRBV28 | CASRTGSRKTQYF
TRBJ1-2 | TRBV19 | CASSPRAEGAGGYTF
TRBJ1-2 | TRBV27 | CASSPVRINYGYTF
TRBJ2-2 | TRBV9 | CASSLSGLNTGELFF
TRBJ2-1 | TRBV14 | CASSLGLAAFYNEQFF
TRBJ2-2 | TRBV5-1 | CASSPYYEGELFF
TRBJ1-1 | TRBV6-1 | CASSEKGLGPEAFF
TRBJ1-6 | TRBV2 | CASSSGAPLHF
TRBJ2-3 | TRBV25-1 | CASSEYRTSPFSTDTQYF
TRBJ2-2 | TRBV19 | CASSTYFRAGGTGELFF
TRBJ2-1 | TRBV27 | CASSLGGGSYSYNEQFF
TRBJ1-4 | TRBV9 | CASSLGGQGREKLFF
TRBJ1-5 | TRBV6-2/TRBV6-3 | CASSYGPALENQPQHF
TRBJ2-1 | TRBV28 | CASSDRDEQFF
TRBJ2-3 | TRBV7-2 | CASSLIPVDTQYF
TRBJ2-5 | TRBV5-1 | CASSHGIGRGMETQYF
TRBJ1-2 | TRBV10-3 | CAISWTAPSSNYGYTF
TRBJ2-3 | TRBV2 | CASQRYDTQYF
TRBJ1-1 | TRBV5-1 | CASSLGLPSEAFF
TRBJ2-1 | TRBV25-1 | CASSPLGDYNEQFF
TRBJ2-3 | TRBV21-1 | CASSKRRRTSGSRADTQYF
TRBJ1-1 | TRBV7-3 | CASSLGGFLTEAFF
TRBJ2-3 | TRBV13 | CASSQHFSTDTQYF
TRBJ2-7 | TRBV28 | CASSLPTSGRPYEQYF
TRBJ2-7 | TRBV5-4 | CASSFRTSGSEQYF
TRBJ1-2 | TRBV3-1/TRBV3-2 | CASSHRDRNYGYTF
TRBJ2-3 | TRBV7-9 | CASSLRRSTDTQYF
TRBJ1-1 | TRBV19 | CASSPRQDTEAFF
TRBJ1-5 | TRBV3-1/TRBV3-2 | CASSLSRDRHQPQHF
TRBJ2-1 | TRBV28 | CASNEDIPGANEQFF
TRBJ2-5 | TRBV11-3 | CASSLAGGAQYF
TRBJ1-2 | TRBV30 | CAWSGGGIYGYTF
TRBJ1-5 | TRBV5-1 | CASSLSTGGGQPQHF
TRBJ2-1 | TRBV27 | CASSLLGLYNEQFF
TRBJ1-2 | TRBV2 | CASSESGGTYGYTF
TRBJ2-3 | TRBV5-1 | CASSPDGSTDTQYF
TRBJ1-2 | TRBV18 | CASSPPNKPSNYGYTF